This T cell receptor (beta chain) emerged from a study of blood T cell repertoires in COVID-19. Overall study context: Italy, Spain and the United States were the sources of the convalescent and acute COVID-19 samples. T cells, B-cell-depleted T cells, or PBMCs supplied cDNA or gDNA.

V dropped 0 bases and J dropped 1 base, with 10 bases sitting between them. The CDR3 runs 16 residues. Germline loops: CDR1 SGHAT, CDR2 FQNNGV. Per the original data handling: Counts of nucleated cells, estimated from reference gene primer amplification, were obtained. Produced via immunoSEQ multiplex PCR; TCRdb's table is partial and in-frame only. The V and J calls and clone size come from that table; D and trimming were worked out from the DNA. This table has about 80,000 clones, around 87% appearing once. Specimen: peripheral blood. The source of this sequence is a woman older than 75 with active or convalescent COVID-19. The rearrangement joins TRBV11-2 to TRBJ1-3, with unresolved D. CDR3 sequence: CASSLDLRRSGNTIYF. The CDR3 coding sequence is TGTGCCAGCAGCTTAGATCTAAGGAGATCTGGAAACACCATATATTTT.